A single sample gave rise to the 14 T cell receptor beta chains below, sequenced in a study of post-analysis software for immune sequencing data. Study results and caveats: When patients were compared with controls, four to six TRBV segments were more frequent, TRBV5-6, TRBV5-1 and TRBV20-1 among them.

Their specific antigens are unknown. TCR beta cDNA libraries had unique molecular identifiers. Using its own MiXCR run on the PCR reads, TCRdb lists one record per CDR3 protein. Here the sample spans hundreds of thousands of distinct CDR3 sequences, 25% to 30% being singletons. Material: blood. The source is a girl aged 5 to 17 with multiple sclerosis.

In its sample, this clonotype was seen many times. This chain joins TRBV12-3 or TRBV12-4 and TRBJ2-5, with 10 bases that match TRBD2. V shed 6 bases and J 5 bases; nucleotides not matched to a gene: 6. The CDR3 consists of 14 residues. The DNA for the CDR3 is TGTGCCAGCAGCAGCGGGAGGGCCTCGGAGACCCAGTACTTC. Protein: CASSSGRASETQYF.

Remarks on this clonotype: The junction does not match germline at one end; this may be a read error. This sequence joins TRBV20-1 and TRBJ2-1, with D unclear. Germline V gives CDR1 DFQATT, CDR2 SNEGSKA (reference sequence). This CDR3 contains 11 residues. The CDR3 loop is CRASSIPEQFF. Here the CDR3 DNA reads TGCAGGGCTAGTTCCATTCCAGAGCAGTTCTTC.

The V and J genes are TRBV27 and TRBJ1-4; TRBD1 aligns across 7 bases. The CDR3 spans 14 residues. The germline V gene encodes CDR1 MNHEY and CDR2 SMNVEV (reference sequence). Trimming removed 6 bases from V and 8 bases from J; junction bases left unmatched: 9. The CDR3 nucleotides are TGTGCCAGCAGCCCCGGACAGGTGCGGGAAAAACTGTTTTTT. This gives the protein CASSPGQVREKLFF.

V gene TRBV18 combines with J gene TRBJ2-7; 7 bases align to TRBD1. This CDR3 comprises 17 residues. Trimming at V came to 6 bases and at J to 0 bases, leaving 14 bases not matched to a gene. Germline CDR1 reads KGHSH; CDR2 reads LQKENI. The CDR3 is CASSENRNRDSSYEQYF. The CDR3 DNA reads TGTGCCAGCTCGGAAAACAGGAACCGGGACAGCTCCTACGAGCAGTACTTC.

The J gene is TRBJ2-5, the V gene TRBV7-2; D remains unclear. V lost 3 bases, J lost 4 bases, and 12 bases lay in between. The CDR3 contains 14 residues. Germline V gene sequence: CDR1 SGHTA, CDR2 FQGNSA. The CDR3 sequence: CASSFGSLGETQYF. The CDR3 nucleotides read TGTGCCAGCAGCTTCGGCAGCCTCGGAGAGACCCAGTACTTC.

V gene TRBV3-1 combines with J gene TRBJ1-5, with D possibly being TRBD1 (6 bases). V gave up 4 bases and J gave up 1 base, with 11 bases separating them. CDR3 length: 15 residues. The germline CDR1 and CDR2 sequences are LGHDT and YNNKEL (reference sequence). CDR3 nucleotide sequence: TGTGCCAGCAGCCCCGGGACACTCAGCAATCAGCCCCAGCATTTT. Translated, it gives CASSPGTLSNQPQHF.

This chain links TRBV3-1 with TRBJ2-3; the D gene is possibly TRBD2 (5 bases). The ends were cut back, 5 bases at V and 1 base at J, with 16 bases in the middle. CDR3 size: 16 residues. Germline V gene lookup returns CDR1 LGHDT and CDR2 YNNKEL (reference sequence). CDR3 sequence (DNA): TGTGCCAGCAGCTCGGGGTGGACCGCGGGCACAGATACGCAGTATTTT. Translated, it gives CASSSGWTAGTDTQYF.

The rearrangement links TRBV5-1 to TRBJ2-5, with no clear D. Trimming removed 4 bases at V and 0 bases at J, with 13 bases between. Germline CDR1 reads SGHRS; CDR2 reads YFSETQ. The CDR3 loop spans 15 amino acids. CDR3 DNA sequence: TGCGCCAGCAGCATAACGACACCGTACCAAGAGACCCAGTACTTC. It encodes CASSITTPYQETQYF.

The chain has TRBV4-1 and TRBJ1-1, with D possibly matching TRBD1 (5 bases). V shed 0 bases and J shed 11 bases, with 10 bases lying between them. Per germline, CDR1 MGHRA and CDR2 YSYEKL. CDR3 length: 12 residues. The CDR3 is CASSQDEGTAFF. The DNA of the CDR3 is TGCGCCAGCAGCCAAGATGAAGGGACGGCTTTCTTT.

This rearrangement joins TRBV29-1 to TRBJ2-7, with 8 positions matching TRBD1. V shed 3 bases and J 5 bases; nucleotides not matched to a gene: 6. The CDR3 consists of 13 residues. CDR1 is SQVTM, CDR2 ANQGSEA, per germline. CDR3 bases: TGCAGCGTTGACGTGACAGGGGCTAACGAGCAGTACTTC. Residues: CSVDVTGANEQYF.

The chain combines TRBV27 with TRBJ1-2, with 7 nucleotides matching TRBD1. Losses at the gene ends were 3 bases for V and 6 bases for J; bases not matched to a gene: 7. The CDR3 spans 14 residues. Germline values: CDR1 MNHEY, CDR2 SMNVEV (reference sequence). Here the CDR3 DNA reads TGTGCCAGCAGTTTTAAGACAGGGAGGGATGGCTACACCTTC. Protein: CASSFKTGRDGYTF.

At least ten counts were recorded for this clonotype. V and J are TRBV24-1 and TRBJ2-1; 9 bases are a match to TRBD1. This CDR3 has 17 residues. Germline V lookup: CDR1 KGHDR, CDR2 SFDVKD. V dropped 3 bases and J dropped 5; count of bases not matched to a gene: 10. The CDR3 is CATSDPVPGQGDNEQFF. In DNA form, the CDR3 reads TGTGCCACCAGTGATCCAGTCCCGGGACAGGGAGACAATGAGCAGTTCTTC.

This clonotype was found a few times. The rearrangement joins TRBV5-1 to TRBJ2-3; D unresolved. With 0 bases removed from V and 4 bases from J, the gap between germline ends came to 6 bases. The CDR3 consists of 13 residues. Germline CDR1 and CDR2: SGHRS and YFSETQ. The chain's CDR3 is CASSLEIADTQYF. CDR3 DNA sequence: TGCGCCAGCAGCTTGGAGATCGCAGATACGCAGTATTTT.

The chain is built from TRBV7-9 and TRBJ2-7; D is perhaps TRBD2 (6 bases). Trimming shortened V by 4 bases and J by 2 bases, and 18 bases separated the two germline ends. Germline V gene sequence: CDR1 SEHNR, CDR2 FQNEAQ (reference sequence). This CDR3 comprises 16 residues. CDR3 coding DNA: TGTGCCAGCAGCTCCCCCTTTGCGGAGGGGCCCTACGAGCAGTACTTC. Protein sequence: CASSSPFAEGPYEQYF.